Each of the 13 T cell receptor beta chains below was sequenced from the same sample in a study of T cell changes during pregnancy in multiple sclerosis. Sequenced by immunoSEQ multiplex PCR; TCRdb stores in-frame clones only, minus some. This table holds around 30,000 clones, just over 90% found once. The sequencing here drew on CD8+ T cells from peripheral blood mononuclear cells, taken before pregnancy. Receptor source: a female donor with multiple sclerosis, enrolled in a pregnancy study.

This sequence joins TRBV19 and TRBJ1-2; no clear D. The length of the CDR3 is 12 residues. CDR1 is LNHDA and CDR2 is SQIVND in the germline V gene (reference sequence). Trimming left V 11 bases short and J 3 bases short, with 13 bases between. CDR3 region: CAGLKEDYGYTF. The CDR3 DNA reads TGTGCCGGACTTAAGGAGGACTATGGCTACACCTTC.

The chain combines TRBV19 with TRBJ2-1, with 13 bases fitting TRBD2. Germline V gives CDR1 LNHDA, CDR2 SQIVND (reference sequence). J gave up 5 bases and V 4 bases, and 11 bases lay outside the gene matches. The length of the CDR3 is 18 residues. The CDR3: CASSTQPPLAGGDNEQFF. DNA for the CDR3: TGTGCCAGTAGTACCCAACCTCCACTAGCGGGAGGGGACAATGAGCAGTTCTTC.

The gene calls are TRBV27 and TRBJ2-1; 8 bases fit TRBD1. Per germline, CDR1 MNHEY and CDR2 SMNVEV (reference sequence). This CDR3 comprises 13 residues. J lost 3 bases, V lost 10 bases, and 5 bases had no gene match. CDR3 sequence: CATAGGYYNEQFF. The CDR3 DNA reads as TGTGCCACCGCAGGGGGCTACTACAATGAGCAGTTCTTC.

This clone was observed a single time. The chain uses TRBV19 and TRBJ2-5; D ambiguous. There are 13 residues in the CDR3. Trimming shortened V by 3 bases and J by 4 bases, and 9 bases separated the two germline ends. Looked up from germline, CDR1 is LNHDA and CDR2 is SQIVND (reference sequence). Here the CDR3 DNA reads TGTGCCAGTAGTATTTACCACGGAGAGACCCAGTACTTC. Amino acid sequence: CASSIYHGETQYF.

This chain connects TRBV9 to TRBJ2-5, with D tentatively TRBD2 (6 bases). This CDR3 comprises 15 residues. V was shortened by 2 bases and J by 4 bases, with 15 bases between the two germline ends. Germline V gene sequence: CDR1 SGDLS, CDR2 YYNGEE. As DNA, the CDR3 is TGTGCCAGCAGCGTGGCCCAGGGAGGAGGAGAGACCCAGTACTTC. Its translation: CASSVAQGGGETQYF.

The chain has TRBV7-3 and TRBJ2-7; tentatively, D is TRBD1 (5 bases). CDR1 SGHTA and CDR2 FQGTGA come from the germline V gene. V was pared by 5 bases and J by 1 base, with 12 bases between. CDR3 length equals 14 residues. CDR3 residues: CASSNPTESYEQYF. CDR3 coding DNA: TGTGCCAGCAGCAACCCGACAGAGTCCTACGAGCAGTACTTC.

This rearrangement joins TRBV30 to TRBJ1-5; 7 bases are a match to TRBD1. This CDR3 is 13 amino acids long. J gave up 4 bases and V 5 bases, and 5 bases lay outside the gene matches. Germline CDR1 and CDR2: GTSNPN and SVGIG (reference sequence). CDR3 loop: CAWQGQPNQPQHF. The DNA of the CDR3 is TGTGCCTGGCAGGGACAGCCAAATCAGCCCCAGCATTTT.

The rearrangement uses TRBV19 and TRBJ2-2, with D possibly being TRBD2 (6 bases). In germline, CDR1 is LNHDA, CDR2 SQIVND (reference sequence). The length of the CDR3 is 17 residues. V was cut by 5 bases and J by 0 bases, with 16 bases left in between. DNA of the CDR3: TGTGCCAGTAGTGCTTACTCCTGGGGGGCGAACACCGGGGAGCTGTTTTTT. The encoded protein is CASSAYSWGANTGELFF.

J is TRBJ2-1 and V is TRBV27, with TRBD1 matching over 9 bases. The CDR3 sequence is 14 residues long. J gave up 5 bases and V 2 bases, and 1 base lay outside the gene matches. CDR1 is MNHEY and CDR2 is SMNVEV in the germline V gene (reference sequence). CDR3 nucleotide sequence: TGTGCCAGCAGTTTAGGGACAGGGAACAATGAGCAGTTCTTC. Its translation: CASSLGTGNNEQFF.

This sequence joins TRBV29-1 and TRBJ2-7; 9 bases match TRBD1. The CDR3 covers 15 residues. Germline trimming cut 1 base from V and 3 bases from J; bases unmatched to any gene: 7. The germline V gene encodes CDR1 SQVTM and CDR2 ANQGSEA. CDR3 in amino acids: CSVEGGTGTYYEQYF. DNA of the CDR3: TGCAGCGTTGAAGGGGGGACAGGGACCTACTACGAGCAGTACTTC.

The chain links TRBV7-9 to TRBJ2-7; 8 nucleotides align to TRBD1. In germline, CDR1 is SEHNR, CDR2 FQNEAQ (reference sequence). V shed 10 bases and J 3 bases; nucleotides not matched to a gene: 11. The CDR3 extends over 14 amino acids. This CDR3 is CATLGATGDYEQYF. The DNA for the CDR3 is TGTGCCACCCTAGGAGCGACAGGGGACTACGAGCAGTACTTC. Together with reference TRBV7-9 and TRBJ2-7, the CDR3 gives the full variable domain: DTGVSQNPRHKITKRGQNVTFRCDPISEHNRLYWYRQTLGQGPEFLTYFQNEAQLEKSRLLSDRFSAERPKGSFSTLEIQRTEQGDSAMYLCATLGATGDYEQYFGPGTRLTVT.

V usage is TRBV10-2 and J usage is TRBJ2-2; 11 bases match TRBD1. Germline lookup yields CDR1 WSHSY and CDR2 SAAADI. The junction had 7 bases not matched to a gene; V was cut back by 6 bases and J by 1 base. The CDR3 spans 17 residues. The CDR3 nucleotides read TGCGCCAGCAGCCACGGACAGGGGGCGATGAACACCGGGGAGCTGTTTTTT. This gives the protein CASSHGQGAMNTGELFF.

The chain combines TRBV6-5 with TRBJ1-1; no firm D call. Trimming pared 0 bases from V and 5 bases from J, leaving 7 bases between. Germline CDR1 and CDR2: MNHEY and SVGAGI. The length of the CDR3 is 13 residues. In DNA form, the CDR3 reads TGTGCCAGCAGTTACTCTCCGGGGACTGAAGCTTTCTTT. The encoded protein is CASSYSPGTEAFF.